The rows below give T cell receptor beta chains drawn from one sample of a study of regulatory and conventional T cells in RAG deficiency. Sequenced by immunoSEQ multiplex PCR; TCRdb stores in-frame clones only, minus some. The sample includes about 19,000 clones, about 91% of them seen just once. These data were likewise used in another study, on regulatory T cells.

What was sequenced was Tregs sorted from blood. The receptors shown here come from a human donor in good health. Each CDR3 is given with its conserved first and last residue. The order of the fields is V gene, clone size, D gene, J gene, CDR3 protein, CDR3 DNA. A D gene is named only where the DNA matches it firmly. Part of the rows lack a size; the others show once, few, many or a class for expanded clones.

>TRBV6-6|once|TRBD1|TRBJ1-2
CASKRDSQGGYTF
TGTGCCAGCAAGAGGGACAGCCAAGGGGGCTACACCTTC
>TRBV2|NA|NA|TRBJ1-3
CASRISGNTIYF
TGTGCCAGCAGGATATCTGGAAACACCATATATTTT
>TRBV2|NA|TRBD1|TRBJ2-7
CASRGETGFREQYF
TGTGCCAGCAGGGGAGAGACAGGGTTTCGGGAGCAGTACTTC
>TRBV19|once|NA|TRBJ1-5
CASSIPGDYQPQHF
TGTGCCAGTAGTATTCCTGGGGACTATCAGCCCCAGCATTTT
>TRBV6-1|NA|NA|TRBJ2-7
CASRPSPYEQYF
TGTGCCAGCAGACCCAGTCCATACGAGCAGTACTTC
>TRBV28|few|TRBD1|TRBJ1-5
CASSLDRVQPQHF
TGTGCCAGCAGCCTTGACAGGGTCCAGCCCCAGCATTTT
>TRBV27|NA|TRBD1|TRBJ2-3
CASKRDRVTDTQYF
TGTGCCAGTAAACGGGACAGGGTCACAGATACGCAGTATTTT
>TRBV11-2|NA|NA|TRBJ2-3
CASSLGSFSTDTQYF
TGTGCCAGCAGCTTAGGATCCTTTTCCACAGATACGCAGTATTTT
>TRBV6-1|NA|NA|TRBJ2-7
CASRQDPSYEQYF
TGTGCCAGCAGGCAGGATCCCTCCTACGAGCAGTACTTC
>TRBV7-9|NA|NA|TRBJ2-5
CASGGGAGGQETQYF
TGTGCCAGCGGCGGGGGCGCAGGAGGCCAAGAGACCCAGTACTTC
>TRBV6-1|NA|NA|TRBJ1-5
CASSEVRVDQPQHF
TGTGCCAGCAGTGAAGTCAGGGTCGACCAGCCCCAGCATTTT
>TRBV19|NA|NA|TRBJ1-1
CASSPQSRTVMNTEAFF
TGTGCCAGTAGTCCCCAGAGTCGGACAGTCATGAACACTGAAGCTTTCTTT
>TRBV2|NA|TRBD1|TRBJ1-5
CASVRNRGSNQPQHF
TGTGCCAGCGTCCGAAACAGGGGTAGCAATCAGCCCCAGCATTTT
>TRBV4-2|NA|TRBD1|TRBJ1-3
CASSQEQGEGNTIYF
TGTGCCAGCAGCCAAGAACAGGGGGAGGGAAACACCATATATTTT
>TRBV7-9|NA|NA|TRBJ1-2
CASTRGHPEGVIGYTF
TGTGCCAGCACCCGGGGACACCCGGAGGGGGTGATTGGCTACACCTTC
>TRBV6-6|NA|NA|TRBJ1-4
CASSFYRVTNEKLFF
TGTGCCAGCTCGTTCTACAGGGTTACTAATGAAAAACTGTTTTTT
>TRBV30|NA|TRBD2|TRBJ2-3
CAWTLAGDQTDTQYF
TGTGCCTGGACGCTAGCGGGAGATCAAACAGATACGCAGTATTTT
>TRBV10-3|NA|NA|TRBJ1-1
CAIRNQRENTEAFF
TGTGCCATCAGGAACCAAAGGGAGAACACTGAAGCTTTCTTT
>TRBV28|NA|NA|TRBJ1-2
CASSLGSRGYGYTF
TGTGCCAGCAGTTTAGGGTCCAGGGGCTATGGCTACACCTTC
>TRBV5-1|NA|NA|TRBJ2-1
CASSPASYREQFF
TGCGCCAGCAGCCCAGCTAGCTATCGTGAGCAGTTCTTC
>TRBV6-5|once|NA|TRBJ1-4
CASSRAGIGEKLFF
TGTGCCAGCAGCCGAGCAGGGATAGGAGAAAAACTGTTTTTT
>TRBV11-3|once|TRBD2|TRBJ2-3
CASSLSSGSGGTDTQYF
TGTGCCAGCAGCTTGTCAAGCGGGAGCGGGGGCACAGATACGCAGTATTTT
>TRBV19|NA|NA|TRBJ1-5
CASSIGDGMGVGPQHF
TGTGCCAGTAGCATTGGGGACGGAATGGGGGTAGGGCCCCAGCATTTT
>TRBV4-3|NA|NA|TRBJ1-2
CASSPGYGGYTF
TGCGCCAGCAGCCCCGGGTATGGTGGCTACACCTTC
>TRBV7-2|NA|NA|TRBJ1-1
CASSLGGGRTEAFF
TGTGCCAGCAGCTTAGGAGGGGGGAGGACTGAAGCTTTCTTT
>TRBV6-1|NA|TRBD1|TRBJ1-5
CASSYGGQGYQPQHF
TGTGCCAGCTCTTATGGAGGACAGGGGTATCAGCCCCAGCATTTT
>TRBV19|once|NA|TRBJ2-1
CASSIDSAYNEQFF
TGTGCCAGTAGTATCGATTCGGCTTACAATGAGCAGTTCTTC
>TRBV27|NA|NA|TRBJ2-7
CASYTFGAPEGQYF
TGTGCCAGCTATACCTTTGGAGCCCCTGAGGGGCAGTACTTC
>TRBV6-5|NA|NA|TRBJ1-6
CASSYEHRANNSPLHF
TGTGCCAGCAGTTACGAACACAGGGCAAATAATTCACCCCTCCACTTT
>TRBV7-6|NA|TRBD1|TRBJ1-1
CASSLGTGQGSNTEAFF
TGTGCCAGCAGCTTAGGAACTGGACAGGGGAGCAACACTGAAGCTTTCTTT
>TRBV28|NA|NA|TRBJ1-5
CASSLSTGPGNQPQHF
TGTGCCAGCAGTTTGTCAACAGGACCGGGCAATCAGCCCCAGCATTTT
>TRBV18|once|NA|TRBJ2-7
CASSPNSYEQYF
TGTGCCAGCTCACCGAACTCCTACGAGCAGTACTTC
>TRBV18|NA|TRBD2|TRBJ2-7
CASSPDAGGPRDEQYF
TGTGCCAGCTCACCAGATGCGGGAGGGCCTAGGGACGAGCAGTACTTC
>TRBV19|NA|TRBD2|TRBJ2-3
CASSMRLAGDTQYF
TGTGCCAGTAGTATGAGGCTAGCGGGAGATACGCAGTATTTT
>TRBV6-5|NA|NA|TRBJ1-1
CASSAPVGGAFF
TGTGCCAGCAGTGCGCCCGTTGGGGGAGCTTTCTTT
>TRBV27|NA|NA|TRBJ2-3
CASSLSPPQGSDTQYF
TGTGCCAGCAGTTTATCCCCCCCGCAGGGCTCAGATACGCAGTATTTT